A single sample is the source of the 5 T cell receptor beta chains below, sequenced in a study of CD8 T cells in Susac syndrome. RNA in amounts of 0.5 to 1 ug was reverse transcribed with random hexamers. TCRdb independently ran MiXCR on the immunoSEQ multiplex PCR reads; one entry per CDR3 protein. The table has some 300,000 distinct CDR3 sequences, about 88% seen once. Sequencing was carried out using CD8+ T cells from PBMCs. The receptors come from a human donor with multiple sclerosis.

The J gene is TRBJ2-5, the V gene TRBV6-6, with D hard to call. Trimming took 2 bases from V and 1 from J, leaving 14 bases between them. The CDR3 length is 16 residues. Germline-derived CDR1 and CDR2 are MNHNY and SVGAGI (reference sequence). Here the CDR3 reads CASSYPSGRAQETQYF. The DNA of the CDR3 is TGTGCCAGCAGTTACCCGTCCGGACGGGCCCAAGAGACCCAGTACTTC.

CDR3 sequence reads: CASSYSGWTRTDTQYF. Here the CDR3 DNA reads TGTGCCAGCAGTTACTCGGGCTGGACTAGGACAGATACGCAGTATTTT. V usage is TRBV6-2 or TRBV6-3 and J usage is TRBJ2-3; TRBD2 agrees at 7 bases. The J segment lost 3 bases and the V segment lost 0 bases, leaving 6 bases of the junction unmatched. The CDR3 covers 16 residues. Germline values: CDR1 MNHEY, CDR2 SVGEGT.

This sequence joins TRBV30 and TRBJ2-3, with 8 bases fitting TRBD2. Germline V gene lookup returns CDR1 GTSNPN and CDR2 SVGIG (reference sequence). The CDR3 contains 15 residues. V dropped 4 bases and J dropped 3; count of bases not matched to a gene: 9. Here the CDR3 reads CAWTGGGLGTDTQYF. The CDR3 coding sequence is TGTGCCTGGACCGGGGGGGGTCTCGGGACAGATACGCAGTATTTT. The variable domain in full, completed from reference TRBV30 and TRBJ2-3, reads SQTIHQWPATLVQPVGSPLSLECTVEGTSNPNLYWYRQAAGRGLQLLFYSVGIGQISSEVPQNLSASRPQDRQFILSSKKLLLSDSGFYLCAWTGGGLGTDTQYFGPGTRLTVL.

This clonotype has at least ten counts. The chain couples TRBV4-3 to TRBJ2-6; D may be TRBD2 (5 bases). The germline V and J ends were trimmed by 2 bases and 1 base, with 15 bases remaining between them. Germline CDR1 LGHNA, CDR2 YSLEER. CDR3 length equals 18 residues. In DNA form, the CDR3 reads TGCGCCAGCAGCCAAAGTGAGGGCCATGCGTCTGGGGCCAACGTCCTGACTTTC. This encodes CASSQSEGHASGANVLTF.

The V gene is TRBV7-9, the J gene TRBJ1-5, with a tentative D call TRBD1 (5 bases). Trimming left V 5 bases short and J 5 bases short, with 19 bases between. The germline gives CDR1 SEHNR, CDR2 FQNEAQ (reference sequence). The CDR3 is 16 residues long. The CDR3 DNA follows: TGTGCCAGCAGCCGAGGGAGGGGATTGATAGATCAGCCCCAGCATTTT. Its translation: CASSRGRGLIDQPQHF.